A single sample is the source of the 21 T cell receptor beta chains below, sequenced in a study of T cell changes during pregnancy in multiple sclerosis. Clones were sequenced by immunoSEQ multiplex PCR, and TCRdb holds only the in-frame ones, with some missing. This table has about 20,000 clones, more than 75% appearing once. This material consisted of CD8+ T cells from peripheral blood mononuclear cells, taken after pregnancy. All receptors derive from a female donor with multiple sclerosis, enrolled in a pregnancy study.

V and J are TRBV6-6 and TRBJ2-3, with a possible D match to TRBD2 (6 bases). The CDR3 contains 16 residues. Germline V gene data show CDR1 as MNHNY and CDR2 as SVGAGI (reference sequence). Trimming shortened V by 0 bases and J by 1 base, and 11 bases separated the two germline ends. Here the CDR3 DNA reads TGTGCCAGCAGTTACTCGGTCTTAGCGGGCACAGATACGCAGTATTTT. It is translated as CASSYSVLAGTDTQYF.

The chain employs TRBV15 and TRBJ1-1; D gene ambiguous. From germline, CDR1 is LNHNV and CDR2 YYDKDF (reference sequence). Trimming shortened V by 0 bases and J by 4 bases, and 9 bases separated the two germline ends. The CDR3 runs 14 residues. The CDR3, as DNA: TGTGCCACCAGCAGAGATAGGGAGAGCACTGAAGCTTTCTTT. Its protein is CATSRDRESTEAFF.

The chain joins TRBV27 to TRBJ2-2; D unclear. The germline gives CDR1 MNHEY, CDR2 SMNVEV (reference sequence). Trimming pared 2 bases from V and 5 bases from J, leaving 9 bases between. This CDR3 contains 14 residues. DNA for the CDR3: TGTGCCAGCAGTTTAAGCCTCGGGACCGGGGAGCTGTTTTTT. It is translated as CASSLSLGTGELFF.

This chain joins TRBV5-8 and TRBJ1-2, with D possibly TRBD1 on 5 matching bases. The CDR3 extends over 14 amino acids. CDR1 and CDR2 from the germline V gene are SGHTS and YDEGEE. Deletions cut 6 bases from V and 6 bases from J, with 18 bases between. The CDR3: CASTPRRVEDGYTF. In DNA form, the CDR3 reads TGTGCCAGCACCCCCCGCAGGGTAGAGGATGGCTACACCTTC.

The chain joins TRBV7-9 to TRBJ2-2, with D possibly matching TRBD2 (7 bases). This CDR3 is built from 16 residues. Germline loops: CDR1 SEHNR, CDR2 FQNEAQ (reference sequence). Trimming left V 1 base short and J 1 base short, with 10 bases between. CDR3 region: CASSLVGGLNTGELFF. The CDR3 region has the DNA TGTGCCAGCAGCTTAGTGGGGGGGCTGAACACCGGGGAGCTGTTTTTT.

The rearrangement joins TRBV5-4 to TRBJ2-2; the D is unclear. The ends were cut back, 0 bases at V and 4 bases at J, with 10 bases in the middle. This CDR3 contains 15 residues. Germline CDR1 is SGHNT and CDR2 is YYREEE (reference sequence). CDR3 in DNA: TGTGCCAGCAGCTTGGACATACTATCCACCGGGGAGCTGTTTTTT. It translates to CASSLDILSTGELFF.

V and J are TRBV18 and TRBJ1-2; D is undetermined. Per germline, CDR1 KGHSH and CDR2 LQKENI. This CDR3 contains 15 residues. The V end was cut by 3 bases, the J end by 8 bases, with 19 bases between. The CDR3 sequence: CASSPPTTDLWGYTF. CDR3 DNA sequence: TGTGCCAGCTCACCGCCAACCACGGACTTGTGGGGCTACACCTTC.

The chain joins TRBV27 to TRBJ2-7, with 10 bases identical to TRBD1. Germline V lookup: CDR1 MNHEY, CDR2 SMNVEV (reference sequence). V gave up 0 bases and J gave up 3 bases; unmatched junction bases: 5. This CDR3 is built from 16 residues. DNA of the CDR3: TGTGCCAGCAGTTTATCCTCCGGGACAGGGGACTACGAGCAGTACTTC. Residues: CASSLSSGTGDYEQYF.

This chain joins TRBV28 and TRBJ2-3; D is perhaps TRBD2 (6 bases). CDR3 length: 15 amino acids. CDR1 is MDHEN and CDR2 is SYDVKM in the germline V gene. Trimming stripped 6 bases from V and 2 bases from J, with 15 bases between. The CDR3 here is CASSPGGPVTDTQYF. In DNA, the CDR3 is TGTGCCAGCAGCCCCGGGGGACCCGTCACAGATACGCAGTATTTT.

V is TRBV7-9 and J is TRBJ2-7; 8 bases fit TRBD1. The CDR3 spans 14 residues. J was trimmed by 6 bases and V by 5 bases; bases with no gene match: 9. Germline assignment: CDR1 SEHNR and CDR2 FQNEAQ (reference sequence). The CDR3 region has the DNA TGTGCCAGCAGCCGCCGGGACAGGCTCGCCGAGCAGTACTTC. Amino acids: CASSRRDRLAEQYF. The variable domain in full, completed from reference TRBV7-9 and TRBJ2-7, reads DTGVSQNPRHKITKRGQNVTFRCDPISEHNRLYWYRQTLGQGPEFLTYFQNEAQLEKSRLLSDRFSAERPKGSFSTLEIQRTEQGDSAMYLCASSRRDRLAEQYFGPGTRLTVT.

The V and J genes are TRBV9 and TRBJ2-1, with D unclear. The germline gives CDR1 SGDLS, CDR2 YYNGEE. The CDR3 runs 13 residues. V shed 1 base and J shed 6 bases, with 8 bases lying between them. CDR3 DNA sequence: TGTGCCAGCAGCGTAACCTCTAGCAATGAGCAGTTCTTC. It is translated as CASSVTSSNEQFF.

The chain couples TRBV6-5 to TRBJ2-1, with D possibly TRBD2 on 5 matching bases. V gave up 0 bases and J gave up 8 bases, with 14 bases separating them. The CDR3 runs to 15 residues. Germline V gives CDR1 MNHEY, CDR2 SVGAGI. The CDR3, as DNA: TGTGCCAGCAGTTACTCGAGGGCTTGGATTGATGAGCAGTTCTTC. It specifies CASSYSRAWIDEQFF.

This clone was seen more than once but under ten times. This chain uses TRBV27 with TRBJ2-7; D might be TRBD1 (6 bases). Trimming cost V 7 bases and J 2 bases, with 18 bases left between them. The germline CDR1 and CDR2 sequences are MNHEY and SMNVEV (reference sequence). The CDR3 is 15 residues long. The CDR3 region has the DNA TGTGCCAGCATGCCCCTCCGGACAGTAGCCTACGAGCAGTACTTC. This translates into CASMPLRTVAYEQYF.

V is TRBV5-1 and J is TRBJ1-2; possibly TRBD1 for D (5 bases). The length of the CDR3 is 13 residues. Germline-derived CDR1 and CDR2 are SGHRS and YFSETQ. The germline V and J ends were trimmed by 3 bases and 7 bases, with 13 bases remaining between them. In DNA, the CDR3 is TGCGCCAGCAGCTCGGGCTTGGGGGGTGGCTACACCTTC. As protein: CASSSGLGGGYTF.

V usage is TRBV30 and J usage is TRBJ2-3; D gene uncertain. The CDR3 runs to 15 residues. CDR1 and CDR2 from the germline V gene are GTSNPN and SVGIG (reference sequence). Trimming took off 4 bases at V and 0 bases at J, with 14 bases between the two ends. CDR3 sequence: CAWTPARVSTDTQYF. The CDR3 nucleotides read TGTGCCTGGACCCCCGCGAGAGTAAGCACAGATACGCAGTATTTT.

CDR3 nucleotides: TGTGCCTGGAGTGCGGACATACAAGAGACCCAGTACTTC. This gives the protein CAWSADIQETQYF. V gene TRBV30 combines with J gene TRBJ2-5, with a possible D match to TRBD1 (5 bases). V dropped 1 base and J dropped 2 bases, with 8 bases sitting between them. The CDR3 is 13 amino acids. CDR1 GTSNPN and CDR2 SVGIG come from the germline V gene (reference sequence).

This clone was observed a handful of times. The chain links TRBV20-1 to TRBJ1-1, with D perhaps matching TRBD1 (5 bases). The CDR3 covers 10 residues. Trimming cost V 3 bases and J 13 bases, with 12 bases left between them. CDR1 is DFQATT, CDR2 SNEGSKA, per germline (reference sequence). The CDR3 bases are TGCAGTGCTAGTAGGGGAACAGGTTTCTTT. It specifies CSASRGTGFF.

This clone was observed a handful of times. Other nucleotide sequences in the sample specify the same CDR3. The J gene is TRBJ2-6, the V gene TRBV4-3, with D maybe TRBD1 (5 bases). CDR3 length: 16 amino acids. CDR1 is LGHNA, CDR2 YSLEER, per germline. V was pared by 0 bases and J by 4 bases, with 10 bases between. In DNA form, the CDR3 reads TGCGCCAGCAGCCAAGATAGGGGTTCAGGGGCCAACGTCCTGACTTTC. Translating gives CASSQDRGSGANVLTF.

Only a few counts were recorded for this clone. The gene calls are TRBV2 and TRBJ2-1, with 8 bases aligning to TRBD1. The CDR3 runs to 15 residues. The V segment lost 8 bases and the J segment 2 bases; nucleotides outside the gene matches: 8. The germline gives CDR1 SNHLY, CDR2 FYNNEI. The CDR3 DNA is TGTGCCAGCGGATCCGGGACAGGAACCTACAATGAGCAGTTCTTC. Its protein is CASGSGTGTYNEQFF.

In DNA form, the CDR3 reads TGTGCCTGGAGTCAGGGACACAGACAAGAGACCCAGTACTTC. Translating gives CAWSQGHRQETQYF. J is TRBJ2-5 and V is TRBV30; TRBD1 might be the D (6 bases). The CDR3 totals 14 residues. Germline values: CDR1 GTSNPN, CDR2 SVGIG (reference sequence). Deletions cut 2 bases from V and 2 bases from J, with 12 bases between.

The CDR3 loop reads CASSSVGDDNEQFF. The CDR3 nucleotides read TGTGCCAGCAGCTCCGTGGGAGACGACAATGAGCAGTTCTTC. The rearrangement joins TRBV5-4 to TRBJ2-1, with D perhaps TRBD2 (5 bases). The CDR3 sequence is 14 residues long. V was clipped by 3 bases and J by 5 bases, with 12 bases between them. Germline-derived CDR1 and CDR2 are SGHNT and YYREEE (reference sequence).